The sequence of this T cell receptor beta chain was determined in a study of blood T cell repertoires in COVID-19. Across the study: Samples of COVID-19 (acute and convalescent) were obtained from the United States, Italy and Spain. Sources were T cells, B-cell-depleted T cells, or PBMCs; the material itself was cDNA or gDNA.

Original processing notes: Estimation of nucleated cell counts was performed using reference gene primer amplification. Sequencing used immunoSEQ multiplex PCR; TCRdb keeps in-frame clones, though not all of them. That table gives V, J and clone size, and the DNA gave D and trimming. This sample has 100,000 or so clones, with roughly 87% found just once. V dropped 6 bases and J dropped 0; count of bases not matched to a gene: 4. This CDR3 comprises 14 residues. Germline CDR1 and CDR2: MNHEY and SMNVEV (reference sequence). Specimen: peripheral blood. The V gene is TRBV27, the J gene TRBJ1-1; TRBD1 matches 7 bases. This receptor was taken from a man aged 60 to 69 with acute or convalescent COVID-19. CDR3 nucleotide sequence: TGTGCCAGCAGAGAGAGGGGGCTGAACACTGAAGCTTTCTTT. Its protein product is CASRERGLNTEAFF.